Described below is a single T cell receptor beta chain sequence and its context. The antigen is unknown. MiXCR, run by TCRdb on the RACE reads, gives a single entry per CDR3 protein. The sample records around 180,000 distinct CDR3 sequences, around 30% being singletons. CDR3 length equals 15 residues. J gave up 4 bases and V 6 bases, and 8 bases lay outside the gene matches. Germline V gives CDR1 LGHNA, CDR2 YNFKEQ. The data were obtained in a study of human T cells and chemical hapten exposure. The overall study: Upper inner arm skin measuring roughly 2 cm by roughly 2 cm received 2% DPC for sensitization. Study-wide findings and caveats: Versus controls, significantly more large CDR3 similarity clusters arose from expanded TCRs.

As to time point: pre-sensitization, week 0. Treatment: therapeutic diphenylcyclopropenone sensitization with weekly scalp DPC. The study drew its donors from alopecia patients who were 18 to 70 years old and suitable for DPC. The specimen was whole blood, collected in connection with sensitization to the hapten diphenylcyclopropenone (DPC). The V gene is TRBV4-2, the J gene TRBJ2-2; 7 nucleotides line up with TRBD2. The sequence derives from a woman in her thirties with alopecia areata. Some clones in this sample may be carry-over from other donors' samples. CDR3 in amino acids: CASRAFSGSTGELFF. DNA for the CDR3: TGTGCCAGCAGGGCTTTTAGCGGGTCCACCGGGGAGCTGTTTTTT.